This T cell receptor (beta chain) was recovered during a study of blood T cell repertoires in COVID-19. As for the study in general: COVID-19 samples collected from the United States, Italy and Spain covered acute and convalescent phases. Sources were T cells, B-cell-depleted T cells, or PBMCs; the material itself was cDNA or gDNA.

V lost 0 bases, J lost 2 bases, and 11 bases stayed unmatched. CDR1 and CDR2 from the germline V gene are LGHDT and YNNKEL (reference sequence). The CDR3 has 18 residues. Authors' methods: Nucleated cell number was recorded as an estimate derived from reference gene primer amplification. Generated by immunoSEQ multiplex PCR, the TCRdb table keeps only in-frame clones and is missing some. For V, J and clone size, that table is used; D and trimming come from the DNA. The sample consists of a few hundred thousand clones, 84% of them appearing once. The specimen was peripheral blood. The clonotype was recovered from a man aged 30 to 39 with active or convalescent COVID-19. The V call is TRBV3-1 (or the pseudogene TRBV3-2), the J call TRBJ2-7, with 9 bases identical to TRBD2. Written as DNA, the CDR3 is TGTGCCAGCAGCCAAGATCTTCTTTCTGGCGGGGGGGCCTACGAGCAGTACTTC. It is translated as CASSQDLLSGGGAYEQYF.